One and the same sample provided the 32 T cell receptor beta chains below, sequenced in a study of shared clonotypes between healthy human individuals. Method: immunoSEQ multiplex PCR; TCRdb's copy keeps in-frame clones and lacks some. The sample shows roughly 2.4 million clones, roughly 95% of them seen only once. Sequenced: naive CD4+ T cells sorted from blood. The sample's subset: CD45RA+ positively selected. These receptor sequences come from a man aged 18-30 years in good health.

Comment on this clone: The same CDR3 also results from other DNA sequences found in this sample. V is TRBV7-2 and J is TRBJ2-5; D gene unclear. Germline values: CDR1 SGHTA, CDR2 FQGNSA. The ends were cut back, 4 bases at V and 4 bases at J, with 7 bases in the middle. This CDR3 is built from 12 residues. The CDR3 here is CASSSLRETQYF. For the CDR3, the DNA is TGTGCCAGCAGCTCCCTTAGAGAGACCCAGTACTTC.

The V call is TRBV28, the J call TRBJ2-4; weak D call: TRBD1 (6 bases). CDR3 length: 13 amino acids. V lost 7 bases to trimming and J lost 4 bases, with 11 bases between them. Germline assignment: CDR1 MDHEN and CDR2 SYDVKM. The CDR3 region is CASTQGNKNIQYF. The CDR3, as DNA: TGTGCCAGCACACAGGGAAATAAAAACATTCAGTACTTC. Using reference TRBV28 and TRBJ2-4 for the parts outside the CDR3, the full variable domain is DVKVTQSSRYLVKRTGEKVFLECVQDMDHENMFWYRQDPGLGLRLIYFSYDVKMKEKGDIPEGYSVSREKKERFSLILESASTNQTSMYLCASTQGNKNIQYFGAGTRLSVL.

The chain employs TRBV19 and TRBJ1-6; no firm D call. V lost 7 bases, J lost 10 bases, and 17 bases lay in between. CDR1 is LNHDA, CDR2 SQIVND, per germline (reference sequence). The CDR3 is 14 amino acids. The CDR3 coding sequence is TGTGCCAGTAACCGGGTCGAGGACGGGTCACCCCTCCACTTT. This gives the protein CASNRVEDGSPLHF.

CDR3 sequence reads: CASSLTGSGLISEKLFF. The CDR3 nucleotides are TGCGCCAGCAGCTTGACCGGTTCCGGACTTATCAGTGAAAAACTGTTTTTT. This chain links TRBV5-1 with TRBJ1-4; D is unresolved. Trimming left V 1 base short and J 7 bases short, with 20 bases between. The CDR3 loop spans 17 amino acids. CDR1 and CDR2 from the germline V gene are SGHRS and YFSETQ.

Points on this clone: At one end, the junction sequence differs from germline, possibly due to a read error. The chain uses TRBV30 and TRBJ1-2; D not certain. This CDR3 spans 12 amino acids. In germline, CDR1 is GTSNPN, CDR2 SVGIG (reference sequence). The CDR3 region is CAWSVGVDGYTF. CDR3 DNA: TGTGCTTGGAGTGTGGGAGTCGATGGCTACACCTTC.

The CDR3 protein is CAIDRGQGSDTQYF. CDR3 nucleotides: TGTGCCATAGACAGGGGGCAGGGTTCAGATACGCAGTATTTT. V usage is TRBV10-3 and J usage is TRBJ2-3; TRBD1 agrees at 10 bases. The germline V gene encodes CDR1 ENHRY and CDR2 SYGVKD. Trimming at V came to 9 bases and at J to 4 bases, leaving 7 bases not matched to a gene. The CDR3 extends over 14 amino acids.

V is TRBV5-1 and J is TRBJ1-1; TRBD1 matches at 7 bases. The V gene end was trimmed by 2 bases and the J gene end by 0 bases; junction bases not matched to a gene: 13. Germline V lookup: CDR1 SGHRS, CDR2 YFSETQ. The CDR3 is 18 amino acids. The DNA of the CDR3 is TGCGCCAGCAGCTTCTCCCCCGGCAGGGGGGAAGTGAACACTGAAGCTTTCTTT. This codes for CASSFSPGRGEVNTEAFF.

The chain recombines TRBV19 with TRBJ2-7; TRBD1 is a possible D gene (5 bases). The CDR3 consists of 15 residues. The germline CDR1 and CDR2 sequences are LNHDA and SQIVND (reference sequence). V was shortened by 3 bases and J by 3 bases, with 15 bases between the two germline ends. The CDR3 protein is CASSIAMGPHYEQYF. As DNA, the CDR3 is TGTGCCAGTAGTATTGCGATGGGGCCTCACTACGAGCAGTACTTC. Using reference TRBV19 and TRBJ2-7 for the parts outside the CDR3, the full variable domain is DGGITQSPKYLFRKEGQNVTLSCEQNLNHDAMYWYRQDPGQGLRLIYYSQIVNDFQKGDIAEGYSVSREKKESFPLTVTSAQKNPTAFYLCASSIAMGPHYEQYFGPGTRLTVT.

The genes are TRBV6-5 and TRBJ1-4; D is ambiguous. In germline, CDR1 is MNHEY, CDR2 SVGAGI. Deletions cut 0 bases from V and 3 bases from J, with 8 bases between. This CDR3 has 15 residues. CDR3 in DNA: TGTGCCAGCAGTTACTCAACGGGTGCTAATGAAAAACTGTTTTTT. Translating it yields CASSYSTGANEKLFF.

The chain employs TRBV5-4 and TRBJ1-3, with a weak D call TRBD1 (5 bases). The V end lost 4 bases, the J end lost 0 bases, and 14 bases lay between the germline ends. Per the germline V gene, CDR1 is SGHNT and CDR2 is YYREEE (reference sequence). The CDR3 runs 16 residues. The CDR3 here is CASSLSWGDSGNTIYF. As DNA, the CDR3 is TGTGCCAGCAGCCTCTCCTGGGGGGACTCTGGAAACACCATATATTTT. Supplemented by reference TRBV5-4 and TRBJ1-3, the full variable domain reads ETGVTQSPTHLIKTRGQQVTLRCSSQSGHNTVSWYQQALGQGPQFIFQYYREEENGRGNFPPRFSGLQFPNYSSELNVNALELDDSALYLCASSLSWGDSGNTIYFGEGSWLTVV.

The chain joins TRBV7-2 to TRBJ2-1; 12 bases fit TRBD2. The CDR3 sequence is 18 residues long. The junction had 10 bases not matched to a gene; V was cut back by 7 bases and J by 0 bases. Per germline, CDR1 SGHTA and CDR2 FQGNSA. In nucleotides, the CDR3 is TGTGCCAGCACCCCGGGACTAGCGGGTACCCCCTCCTACAATGAGCAGTTCTTC. The encoded protein is CASTPGLAGTPSYNEQFF. Variable domain in full (rest from reference TRBV7-2 and TRBJ2-1): GAGVSQSPSNKVTEKGKDVELRCDPISGHTALYWYRQSLGQGLEFLIYFQGNSAPDKSGLPSDRFSAERTGGSVSTLTIQRTQQEDSAVYLCASTPGLAGTPSYNEQFFGPGTRLTVL.

The CDR3 region has the DNA TGTGCCAGCAGTTACTCGATAGCGAATGCCAAAAACATTCAGTACTTC. Translating gives CASSYSIANAKNIQYF. The V call is TRBV6-5, the J call TRBJ2-4; possibly TRBD2 for D (5 bases). Trimming shortened V by 0 bases and J by 1 base, and 10 bases separated the two germline ends. Germline loops: CDR1 MNHEY, CDR2 SVGAGI. CDR3 length equals 16 residues.

In the case of this clone: This specimen includes other DNA sequences encoding the same CDR3. This chain connects TRBV2 to TRBJ1-1; D gene uncertain. This CDR3 comprises 12 residues. Trimming cost V 6 bases and J 0 bases, with 5 bases left between them. Germline V CDR1 and CDR2: SNHLY, FYNNEI. Here the CDR3 DNA reads TGTGCCAGCAGCGGGATGAACACTGAAGCTTTCTTT. This codes for CASSGMNTEAFF.

V and J are TRBV14 and TRBJ2-7; no definite D call. V was cut by 5 bases and J by 7 bases, with 12 bases left in between. Germline-derived CDR1 and CDR2 are SGHDN and FVKESK. The CDR3 is 12 amino acids. Here the CDR3 reads CASSYVFGEQYF. The CDR3 DNA reads TGTGCCAGCAGCTATGTTTTCGGAGAGCAGTACTTC.

The chain uses TRBV4-1 and TRBJ2-7; D possibly corresponds to TRBD1 (7 bases). CDR1 is MGHRA and CDR2 is YSYEKL in the germline V gene. The CDR3 is 15 amino acids. Trimming left V 2 bases short and J 6 bases short, with 17 bases between. CDR3 region: CASSQTDREVAEQYF. CDR3 coding DNA: TGCGCCAGCAGCCAAACCGACAGGGAGGTTGCCGAGCAGTACTTC.

The CDR3 DNA is TGTGCCAGCAGCCCGAGACCAGAGGCTCACAATGAGCAGTTCTTC. Translated: CASSPRPEAHNEQFF. The chain employs TRBV11-3 and TRBJ2-1, with D uncertain. The germline gives CDR1 SGHNT, CDR2 YENEEA. The V and J ends lost 5 bases and 5 bases respectively, with 16 bases between them. This CDR3 is 15 amino acids long.

CDR3 nucleotides: TGTGCCAGCACCGTCGGGAGCTCCTACGAGCAGTACTTC. Translating it yields CASTVGSSYEQYF. The rearrangement uses TRBV6-5 and TRBJ2-7; D might be TRBD2 (6 bases). Germline CDR1 and CDR2: MNHEY and SVGAGI. The CDR3 is 13 residues long. V was cut by 7 bases and J by 0 bases, with 10 bases left in between.

As for this clone: The sample contains more than one DNA sequence encoding this CDR3. This rearrangement joins TRBV18 to TRBJ2-2; D remains unclear. CDR3 size: 15 residues. The germline gives CDR1 KGHSH, CDR2 LQKENI. V shed 2 bases and J shed 1 base, with 8 bases lying between them. The DNA of the CDR3 is TGTGCCAGCTCACCATTGTCGGTGAACACCGGGGAGCTGTTTTTT. Protein sequence: CASSPLSVNTGELFF.

This clone has only one observation. V is TRBV5-1 and J is TRBJ1-6; the D gene is possibly TRBD1 (5 bases). CDR1 and CDR2 from the germline V gene are SGHRS and YFSETQ. The V end lost 4 bases, the J end lost 7 bases, and 18 bases lay between the germline ends. This CDR3 region has 16 residues. The CDR3 reads CASSLKLGTANSPLHF. The CDR3 coding sequence is TGCGCCAGCAGCCTTAAACTCGGGACGGCCAATTCACCCCTCCACTTT.

With respect to this clone: Sequence at one end of the junction differs from germline and may be a read error. This chain uses TRBV5-1 with TRBJ2-7; a weak D match, TRBD2 (5 bases). The CDR3 is 15 amino acids. The germline gives CDR1 SGHRS, CDR2 YFSETQ. The DNA for the CDR3 is TGCGCCAGCAGTTTGGCGCGGGCTGGTATCTACGAGCAGTACTTC. Protein: CASSLARAGIYEQYF.

The rearrangement links TRBV11-2 to TRBJ2-7, with D uncertain. Germline V CDR1 and CDR2: SGHAT, FQNNGV. Trimming removed 4 bases from V and 3 bases from J, with 10 bases in between. CDR3 length: 13 amino acids. CDR3 residues: CASSSSDVYEQYF. The CDR3 DNA reads as TGTGCCAGCAGCTCCTCTGACGTCTACGAGCAGTACTTC. The complete variable domain, with remaining parts taken from reference TRBV11-2 and TRBJ2-7, reads EAGVAQSPRYKIIEKRQSVAFWCNPISGHATLYWYQQILGQGPKLLIQFQNNGVVDDSQLPKDRFSAERLKGVDSTLKIQPAKLEDSAVYLCASSSSDVYEQYFGPGTRLTVT.

The V gene is TRBV6-5, the J gene TRBJ2-5; 8 nucleotides agree with TRBD2. This CDR3 is 16 amino acids long. Trimming took 0 bases from V and 2 from J; bases not matched to a gene: 5. The germline V gene encodes CDR1 MNHEY and CDR2 SVGAGI. The DNA for the CDR3 is TGTGCCAGCAGTTACTCGACCACTAGCGGACAAGAGACCCAGTACTTC. Its translation: CASSYSTTSGQETQYF.

This rearrangement joins TRBV5-4 to TRBJ2-2, with 9 bases that match TRBD2. The V gene end was trimmed by 5 bases and the J gene end by 6 bases; junction bases not matched to a gene: 8. Germline-derived CDR1 and CDR2 are SGHNT and YYREEE (reference sequence). The CDR3 has 15 residues. CDR3 protein: CASRAGGRNAGELFF. DNA of the CDR3: TGTGCCAGCAGGGCGGGAGGGCGTAACGCCGGGGAGCTGTTTTTT.

In DNA form, the CDR3 reads TGTGCCATCAGTGAGTTGGGGGGCTACAATGAGCAGTTCTTC. Its protein is CAISELGGYNEQFF. The genes are TRBV10-3 and TRBJ2-1; weak D call: TRBD2 (6 bases). This CDR3 has 14 amino acids. Germline-derived CDR1 and CDR2 are ENHRY and SYGVKD. The V and J ends lost 1 base and 3 bases respectively, with 7 bases between them.

On this clone: The sample carries other DNA sequences with the same CDR3. V and J are TRBV28 and TRBJ1-2, with TRBD1 identical over 7 bases. Germline CDR1 is MDHEN and CDR2 is SYDVKM. The CDR3 length is 15 residues. The V gene end was trimmed by 5 bases and the J gene end by 2 bases; junction bases not matched to a gene: 8. The DNA of the CDR3 is TGTGCCAGCAGTCCTCCCAGACAGGGAAACTATGGCTACACCTTC. This codes for CASSPPRQGNYGYTF.

The gene calls are TRBV10-2 and TRBJ2-3; TRBD2 matches at 10 bases. After removal of 3 bases from V and 1 base from J, the junction contained 1 base not matched to a gene. CDR1 is WSHSY and CDR2 is SAAADI in the germline V gene. The CDR3 spans 15 residues. In DNA, the CDR3 is TGCGCCAGCAGTGACACTAGCGGGGGCACAGATACGCAGTATTTT. This codes for CASSDTSGGTDTQYF.

This chain links TRBV28 with TRBJ1-3; D ambiguous. The germline CDR1 and CDR2 sequences are MDHEN and SYDVKM. Between the trimmed V and J ends, which lost 4 bases and 0 bases, there was a span of 10 bases. The CDR3 extends over 15 amino acids. The CDR3 sequence is CASSSGITSGNTIYF. CDR3 in DNA: TGTGCCAGCAGTTCCGGGATTACCTCTGGAAACACCATATATTTT.

The chain is built from TRBV7-2 and TRBJ1-2; 7 bases fit TRBD1. CDR1 and CDR2 (germline): SGHTA, FQGNSA. CDR3 length equals 14 residues. V was clipped by 5 bases and J by 5 bases; unmatched bases: 8. The CDR3 nucleotides read TGTGCCAGCAGCCGACAGGGAACCCAATATGGCTACACCTTC. It is translated as CASSRQGTQYGYTF.

The chain couples TRBV6-1 to TRBJ1-4; D is uncertain. Germline-derived CDR1 and CDR2 are MNHNS and SASEGT. The ends were cut back, 3 bases at V and 0 bases at J, with 14 bases in the middle. This CDR3 is built from 17 residues. For the CDR3, the DNA is TGTGCCAGCAGTGAGGGCAGATTCTCCGCAACTAATGAAAAACTGTTTTTT. Translation: CASSEGRFSATNEKLFF.

The chain combines TRBV4-2 with TRBJ2-7, with D possibly being TRBD1 (6 bases). Germline V CDR1 and CDR2: LGHNA, YNFKEQ. This CDR3 spans 16 amino acids. Trimming shortened V by 0 bases and J by 4 bases, and 16 bases separated the two germline ends. CDR3 sequence reads: CASSQETGKNAYEQYF. The CDR3 nucleotides read TGTGCCAGCAGCCAAGAGACAGGCAAGAACGCTTACGAGCAGTACTTC.

J is TRBJ1-1 and V is TRBV6-1, with D maybe TRBD1 (5 bases). V dropped 2 bases and J dropped 1 base, with 8 bases sitting between them. The CDR3 extends over 14 amino acids. The V gene's germline CDR1 is MNHNS and CDR2 SASEGT. CDR3 DNA sequence: TGTGCCAGCAGTGAATTTACAGGGAACACTGAAGCTTTCTTT. It specifies CASSEFTGNTEAFF.

This sequence joins TRBV5-4 and TRBJ2-5; possibly TRBD2 for D (5 bases). Trimming cost V 0 bases and J 0 bases, with 9 bases left between them. The V gene's germline CDR1 is SGHNT and CDR2 YYREEE (reference sequence). The CDR3 contains 15 residues. CDR3 sequence reads: CASSLDTGNQETQYF. CDR3 coding DNA: TGTGCCAGCAGCTTGGACACGGGGAACCAAGAGACCCAGTACTTC.